The entry below gives a single TCR beta chain sequence along with its context. This clone was picked up one time. Its antigen is still unknown. There are no base qualities to consult, and no much larger clone falls within one base. To prepare the library, the immunoSEQ multiplex PCR assay was applied. For the multiplex PCR, a mixture combining 60 forward primers for TCR Vbeta segments and 13 reverse primers for TCR Jbeta segments was used. The CDR3 region of rearranged TCR beta genes was amplified from genomic DNA with a multiplex PCR assay. Amplified TCR beta libraries were sequenced as 87-base-pair reads on the Illumina HiSeq System. The source study handled its data this way. In a later analysis, some 80 million unique TCR beta chains were counted across the 666 repertoires, and roughly 10 million of these chains were shared by at least two donors. To remove PCR and sequencing errors, raw reads were error-corrected and collapsed into unique sequences using a nearest-neighbor algorithm that merged closely related sequences. V, D and J gene segments were assigned by aligning CDR3 sequences to IMGT reference sequences. For a sequence to be retained, a match of at least six nucleotides was required to both a V gene segment and a J gene segment. A rearrangement counted as productive if the CDR3 had no stop codons and remained in frame with V and J, and every other rearrangement counted as non-productive. Following IMGT convention, CDR3 was defined as the stretch from the second conserved V-encoded cysteine up to the conserved J-encoded phenylalanine. The earlier analysis of some 540 of the donors excluded any sequence lacking an unambiguous match to a single V gene segment. An earlier analysis of approximately 590 of the donors called V segments functional above 56.7% productive rearrangements and segregating when the between-donor standard deviation exceeded 5%. A statistical classification framework was built to diagnose cytomegalovirus status from the catalog of TCR beta chain sequences. A later analysis assigned V and J genes by comparing TCR nucleotide sequences with IMGT/GENE-DB human TR gene sequences. A later analysis assigned CDR3 sequences and most-parsimonious VDJ recombination scenarios with the TCRdist pipeline. A later analysis defined each TCR beta chain by its CDR3 amino acid sequence plus V-gene family, and excluded reads lacking a unique V-gene family. In a later analysis, around 600 highly shared, low-generation-probability nucleotide sequences were removed to address suspected cross-contamination and a sequencing artifact. For each public chain, a later analysis derived a clonal expansion index from normalized ranks of inferred template counts within each repertoire. In a later analysis, generation probabilities were computed with a VDJ recombination model fitted to out-of-frame rearrangements, and the resulting probabilities were checked against IGoR. Hypergeometric tests were used in a later analysis to score TCR-TCR, TCR-HLA and TCR-CMV co-occurrence, with a repertoire-size bias correction applied to the TCR pairs. In a later analysis, false discovery rates were estimated by permuting HLA or CMV assignments 20 times. In a later analysis, co-occurring TCRs were grouped using DBSCAN, and TCRdist sequence similarity was added for clustering within HLA-allele-positive subsets. Repertoires with fewer than 30,000 or more than 120,000 public chains, plus five repertoires with anomalous nucleotide sharing, were excluded from co-occurrence clustering. As stored in TCRdb, this immuneACCESS dataset retains in-frame rearrangements with V and J assigned. A fraction of the clones does not appear; measured against another copy, unresolved V genes explain less than half of the discrepancy, and the remainder lacks a known reason. The DNA gave D and trimming, while V, J and clone size come from that table. For this sample the table gives approximately 220,000 clones, of which about 81% were detected only once. The ten largest clones capture roughly 5.5% of the sample.

The germline V gene provides CDR1 MGHRA and CDR2 YSYEKL. From its cysteine to its phenylalanine, the CDR3 spans 15 amino acids. Here the CDR3 DNA is all that survives: 45 bases in frame from base 1. V sheds 5 bases and J sheds 4 bases, leaving 15 bases between their ends. The cohort comprised several hundred healthy bone marrow donors. All cohort members were sampled while nominally healthy, although unrecorded immune exposures were likely present. The donor tested CMV seropositive and was one of the 289 seropositive cohort members. A peripheral blood sample was collected from each donor, and TCR beta sequencing was performed on peripheral blood mononuclear cells. The Qiagen DNeasy Blood Extraction Kit was used to extract genomic DNA from the blood cell samples. The data are from a study of cytomegalovirus exposure and HLA in healthy donors (dated by TCRdb to about 2017). Context from the whole study: An earlier analysis of under 600 of the donors reported 250 to 350 Gb of sequence data and 117 million unique TCR beta sequences from 150 million to 200 million T cells. An early release that covered fewer than 800 HLA-typed donors contained approximately 300 gigabases of sequencing data and around 85 million unique TCR sequences. The genetic ancestry cluster associated with self-reported Caucasian donors included over 80% of the approximately 400 genotyped donors. The study aimed to test whether signatures of past pathogen exposure could be identified by cataloging public T cell receptors. The study profiled the T cell repertoires of about 640 subjects by immunosequencing and related them to cytomegalovirus serostatus. A separate validation cohort of about 110 different subjects was used in addition to the 666-subject first cohort. To predict cytomegalovirus infection status, the study combined high-throughput TCR immunosequencing, statistical association of individual TCRs with disease status, and machine learning. A later analysis re-examined previously published TCR beta repertoires from hundreds of donors and added high-resolution HLA genotyping to investigate patterns of TCR occurrence. Rather than using new phenotypic data, the later analysis identified candidate immune exposures from TCR beta sequences and from how often those sequences occurred across donors. In an earlier analysis of roughly 540 of the donors, high-throughput TCR beta sequencing was used to judge whether each TCR beta V gene segment behaved as functional or pseudogenic. Donor age, sex, ethnicity and CMV serostatus were compiled together with the repertoire data. In a later genetic analysis, genome-wide SNP genotypes for about 55% of the roughly 700 donors were used, and that subset was treated as a discovery cohort. All discovery cohort repertoires had been generated on a single sequencing platform. HLA typing covered class I and class II loci at four-digit resolution. The number of typed donors differed by locus: about 620-630 for A, B, C, DRB1 and DQB1; roughly 510 for DQA1; around 580 for DPA1; and roughly 450 for DPB1. Roughly five DR-DQ haplotypes were treated as single units for association and clustering because of strong linkage in the cohort. Across roughly 420 genotyped donors of the cohort, an average of about 240,000 unique TCR beta nucleotide sequences per donor were sequenced, and 15% to 20% of those sequences were non-productive. General study outcomes and caveats: Assigning TCR associations to individual alleles was difficult when HLA alleles, especially DR and DQ, strongly co-occurred. Linkage disequilibrium might explain the correlated functional status among segregating V segments, but an unknown experimental factor could not be ruled out. According to the authors, the approach could potentially be generalized to other disease states and immunological phenotypes. Broadly in line with IMGT annotations, most TCR beta V segments showed up in productive rearrangements about 87% or about 30% of the time in an earlier analysis of around 600 of the donors. A total of about 150 TCR beta chains were listed by the study as associated with cytomegalovirus. A further reported finding was that TCR beta sequences accurately predicted the HLA-A and HLA-B alleles for most subjects in the first cohort. Because HLA typing was unavailable for some donors at each locus, only the typed subset was used in association tests. In a later analysis, HLA-associated TCR beta chains showed more clonal expansion and lower generation probabilities than non-associated chains that were equally common. According to a later analysis, most CMV-associated TCR beta chains appeared to be HLA-restricted, and the HLA associations seemed to be driven largely by CMV exposure. A later genetic analysis reported fewer N-insertions in productive TCRs among donors in an Asian-associated ancestry cluster than the roughly 690-donor mean. A group of highly shared sequence variants was considered likely to be a technical artifact of the sequencing pipeline. Some IMGT-functional V segments, including TRBV6-2 and TRBV6-3, could not be told apart with the 87-base-pair reads, so those segments were excluded. The earlier analysis of 587 of the donors excluded fewer than 20 rarely observed V segments, including chromosome 9 orphons, because counts were too low. A later analysis associated about 17,000 TCR beta sequences with specific HLA alleles at a false discovery rate of 0.05. Sequencing depth was assumed to be roughly uniform across donors in the presence/absence analyses, though that assumption may not hold. A few of the identified cytomegalovirus-associated TCR beta chains were confirmed in vitro to be specific for cytomegalovirus antigens. For the cohort, immune exposure information was limited to CMV serostatus. In a later genetic analysis, a missense DCLRE1C variant was associated with V-gene and J-gene trimming of TCR beta chains, and the association was replicated in an independent cohort. In a later analysis, the rate of TCR association differed among HLA loci, with DRB1 alleles having the most associated TCRs and HLA-C alleles having the fewest. Several of the top co-occurrence clusters appeared to be linked to parvovirus B19, influenza, CMV and Epstein-Barr virus, according to a later analysis. The cohort was sequenced for TCR beta chains only, and without alpha or paired-chain data the features that could be detected were limited. Most TCR sequences were observed very rarely across donors, whereas some public TCRs were present in many individuals. The classifier was reported to diagnose cytomegalovirus status with high specificity and sensitivity in both the original cohort and the validation cohort.

The specimen sequenced was PBMCs. The chain was built from TRBV4-1 and TRBJ2-1, and possibly TRBD2, on 5 matching bases. This clonotype originated in a man aged 35 to 55 in good health and CMV-seropositive. The CDR3: CASSADWTPYNEQFF. The sequenced DNA is TGCGCCAGCAGCGCGGACTGGACCCCTTACAATGAGCAGTTCTTC.